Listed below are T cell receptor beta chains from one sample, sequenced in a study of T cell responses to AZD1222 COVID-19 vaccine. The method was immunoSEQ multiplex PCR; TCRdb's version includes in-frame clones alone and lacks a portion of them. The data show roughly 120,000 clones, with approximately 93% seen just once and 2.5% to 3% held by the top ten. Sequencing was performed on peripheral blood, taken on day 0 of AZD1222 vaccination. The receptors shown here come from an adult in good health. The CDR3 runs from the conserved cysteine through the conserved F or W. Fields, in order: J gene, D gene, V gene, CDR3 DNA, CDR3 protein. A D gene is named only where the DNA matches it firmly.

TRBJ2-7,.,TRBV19,TGTGCCAGTAATGTGATGGACGGCTACGAGCAGTACTTC,CASNVMDGYEQYF
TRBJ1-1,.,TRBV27,TGTGCCAGCAGTTTATCCGGGTCTTGGACTGAAGCTTTCTTT,CASSLSGSWTEAFF
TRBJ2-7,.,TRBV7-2,TGTGCCAGCAGCTTAGATCCGGAGCCCTACGAGCAGTACTTC,CASSLDPEPYEQYF
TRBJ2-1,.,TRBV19,TGTGCCAGTAGTATAGAAAGGGGGAGAGCCAATGAGCAGTTCTTC,CASSIERGRANEQFF
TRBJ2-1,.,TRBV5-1,TGCGCCAGCAGCACCTCAGGGACTTTATACAATGAGCAGTTCTTC,CASSTSGTLYNEQFF
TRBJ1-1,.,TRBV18,TGTGCCAGCTCACCGCTATTAGACTTGAACACTGAAGCTTTCTTT,CASSPLLDLNTEAFF
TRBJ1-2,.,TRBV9,TGTGCCAGCAGCGTAGACGGCCCCTATGGCTACACCTTC,CASSVDGPYGYTF
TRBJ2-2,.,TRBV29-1,TGCAGCGTAAAGACAGAAGCGAACACCGGGGAGCTGTTTTTT,CSVKTEANTGELFF
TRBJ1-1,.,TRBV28,TGTGCCAGCAGTTTTTACGGGGGGAACACTGAAGCTTTCTTT,CASSFYGGNTEAFF
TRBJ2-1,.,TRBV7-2,TGTGCCAGCAGCTTAGCGGGAGGCCCCTACAATGAGCAGTTCTTC,CASSLAGGPYNEQFF
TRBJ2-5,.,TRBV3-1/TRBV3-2,TGTGCCAGCAGTTGGGCGGAGAAGGGGCAGAGAGAGACCCAGTACTTC,CASSWAEKGQRETQYF